Shown below are 11 T cell receptor beta chains from a single sample sequenced in a study of monozygotic twins with inflammatory bowel disease. Each CDR3 protein gets one entry in TCRdb, which reprocessed the 5' RACE reads and gives no DNA. In total, the table holds 110,000 or so distinct CDR3 sequences. Sequencing input: blood. These receptors all come from a human donor with ulcerative colitis or Crohn's disease, or a healthy co-twin of an affected twin (not recorded which).

V usage is TRBV12-3 or TRBV12-4 and J usage is TRBJ1-6; without DNA, the TCRdb call of TRBD1 cannot be checked. There are 15 residues in the CDR3. The CDR3 is CASSLAQGVVSPLHF.

The genes are TRBV7-2 and TRBJ2-7. Per the germline V gene, CDR1 is SGHTA and CDR2 is FQGNSA. The CDR3 is made up of 13 amino acids. CDR3 loop: CASSLVQHYEQYF.

J is TRBJ2-5 and V is TRBV7-3; checking the TCRdb D call of TRBD2 is not possible without DNA. The CDR3 is made up of 16 amino acids. The germline gives CDR1 SGHTA, CDR2 FQGTGA. This CDR3 is CASSSLAGGPQETQYF.

V gene TRBV7-9 combines with J gene TRBJ2-3. This CDR3 is built from 14 residues. From germline, CDR1 is SEHNR and CDR2 FQNEAQ (reference sequence). Here the CDR3 reads CASSLAAVPDTQYF.

The chain is built from TRBV10-3 and TRBJ1-2; with no DNA, the TCRdb D assignment of TRBD1 cannot be verified. The CDR3 sequence is 15 residues long. CDR1 and CDR2 from the germline V gene are ENHRY and SYGVKD. This chain's CDR3 is CAIRVQGAVNYGYTF.

This sequence joins TRBV5-4 and TRBJ2-2; with no DNA, the TCRdb D assignment of TRBD1 cannot be verified. The CDR3 is 16 residues long. Germline assignment: CDR1 SGHNT and CDR2 YYREEE (reference sequence). CDR3 sequence: CASSLVGGANTGELFF. Based on the CDR3 plus reference TRBV5-4 and TRBJ2-2, the full variable domain is ETGVTQSPTHLIKTRGQQVTLRCSSQSGHNTVSWYQQALGQGPQFIFQYYREEENGRGNFPPRFSGLQFPNYSSELNVNALELDDSALYLCASSLVGGANTGELFFGEGSRLTVL.

The rearrangement joins TRBV2 to TRBJ1-1; lacking DNA, the TRBD1 call made by TCRdb goes unchecked. The germline V gene has CDR1 SNHLY and CDR2 FYNNEI. This CDR3 is built from 13 residues. CDR3 sequence reads: CASSVPGNTEAFF.

This sequence joins TRBV7-2 and TRBJ2-6; TCRdb calls TRBD1, which cannot be checked without DNA. CDR1 is SGHTA and CDR2 is FQGNSA in the germline V gene. The CDR3 extends over 15 amino acids. CDR3 sequence reads: CASSLQGVGANVLTF. The full variable domain, completed using reference TRBV7-2 and TRBJ2-6, is GAGVSQSPSNKVTEKGKDVELRCDPISGHTALYWYRQSLGQGLEFLIYFQGNSAPDKSGLPSDRFSAERTGGSVSTLTIQRTQQEDSAVYLCASSLQGVGANVLTFGAGSRLTVL.

This rearrangement joins TRBV5-1 to TRBJ1-2; TCRdb returns TRBD1, unconfirmable since there is no DNA. Germline V gene lookup returns CDR1 SGHRS and CDR2 YFSETQ. The CDR3 consists of 15 residues. The CDR3 sequence is CASSLELSGGGGYTF.

The chain carries TRBV5-1 and TRBJ2-5; without DNA, the TCRdb call of TRBD1 cannot be checked. There are 13 residues in the CDR3. CDR1 is SGHRS and CDR2 is YFSETQ in the germline V gene. The CDR3 sequence is CASSPRPQETQYF.

This chain connects TRBV20-1 to TRBJ1-1; checking the TCRdb D call of TRBD1 is not possible without DNA. CDR1 and CDR2 (germline): DFQATT, SNEGSKA (reference sequence). The CDR3 runs to 13 residues. This CDR3 reads CSAKTGGDAEAFF.